This TCR beta chain was obtained from a study of identical twins. Study results and caveats: Conclusions rested on cross-sectional statistics rather than following the same donors.

This clonotype was counted a few times. Its specificity is not known. Germline V gene sequence: CDR1 SGDLS, CDR2 YYNGEE. The junction had 7 bases not matched to a gene; V was cut back by 0 bases and J by 4 bases. The CDR3 loop spans 17 amino acids. Template switching supplied a universal primer site; unique molecular identifiers were carried on the cDNA. TCRdb re-analysed the 5' RACE reads in MiXCR, keeping a single row per CDR3 protein. This table holds around 220,000 distinct CDR3 sequences, roughly 13% found once. This chain connects TRBV9 to TRBJ2-2; TRBD2 matches at 9 bases. The source material was memory (CD45RO+) T cells sorted from blood. This receptor was identified in a woman younger than 30 in good health. In DNA form, the CDR3 reads TGTGCCAGCAGCGTAGGGGTAGGGACTAGCAGCACCGGGGAGCTGTTTTTT. Its protein is CASSVGVGTSSTGELFF.